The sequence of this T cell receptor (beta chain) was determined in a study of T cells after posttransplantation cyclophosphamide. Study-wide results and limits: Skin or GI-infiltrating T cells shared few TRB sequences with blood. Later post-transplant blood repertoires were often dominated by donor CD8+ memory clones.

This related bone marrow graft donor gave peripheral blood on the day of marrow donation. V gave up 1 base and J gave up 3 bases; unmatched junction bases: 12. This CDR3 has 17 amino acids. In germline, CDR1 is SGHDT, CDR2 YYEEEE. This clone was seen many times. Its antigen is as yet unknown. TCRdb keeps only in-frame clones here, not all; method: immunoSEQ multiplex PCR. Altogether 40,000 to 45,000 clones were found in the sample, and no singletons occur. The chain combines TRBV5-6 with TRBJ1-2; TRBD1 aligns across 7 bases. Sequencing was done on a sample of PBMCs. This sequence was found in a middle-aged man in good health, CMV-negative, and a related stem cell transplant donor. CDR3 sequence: CASSLRPLTGQHYGYTF. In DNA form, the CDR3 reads TGTGCCAGCAGCTTGCGGCCCTTAACGGGACAGCACTATGGCTACACCTTC. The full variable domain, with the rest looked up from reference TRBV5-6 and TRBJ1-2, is DAGVTQSPTHLIKTRGQQVTLRCSPKSGHDTVSWYQQALGQGPQFIFQYYEEEERQRGNFPDRFSGHQFPNYSSELNVNALLLGDSALYLCASSLRPLTGQHYGYTFGSGTRLTVV.